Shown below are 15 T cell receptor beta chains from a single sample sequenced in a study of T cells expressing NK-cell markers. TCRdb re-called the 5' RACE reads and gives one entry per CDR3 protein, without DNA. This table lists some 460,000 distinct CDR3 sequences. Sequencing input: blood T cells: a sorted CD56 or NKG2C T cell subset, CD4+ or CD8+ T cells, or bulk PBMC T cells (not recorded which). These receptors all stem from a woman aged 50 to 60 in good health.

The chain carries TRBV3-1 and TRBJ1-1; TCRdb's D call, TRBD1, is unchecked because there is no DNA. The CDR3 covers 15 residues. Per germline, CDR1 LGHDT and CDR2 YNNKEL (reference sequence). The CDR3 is CASSQKPGGNTEAFF.

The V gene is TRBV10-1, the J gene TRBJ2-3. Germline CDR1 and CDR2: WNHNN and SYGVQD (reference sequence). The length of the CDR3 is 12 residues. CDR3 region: CASSGMPDTQYF.

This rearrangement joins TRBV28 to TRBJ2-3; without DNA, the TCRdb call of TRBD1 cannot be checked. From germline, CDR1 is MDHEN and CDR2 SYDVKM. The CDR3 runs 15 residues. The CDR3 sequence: CASSFPGTSTDTQYF. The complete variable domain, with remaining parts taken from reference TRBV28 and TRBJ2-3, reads DVKVTQSSRYLVKRTGEKVFLECVQDMDHENMFWYRQDPGLGLRLIYFSYDVKMKEKGDIPEGYSVSREKKERFSLILESASTNQTSMYLCASSFPGTSTDTQYFGPGTRLTVL.

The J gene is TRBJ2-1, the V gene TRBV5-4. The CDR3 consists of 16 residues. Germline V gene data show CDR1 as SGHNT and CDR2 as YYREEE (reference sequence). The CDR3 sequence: CASSLVPGATYNEQFF.

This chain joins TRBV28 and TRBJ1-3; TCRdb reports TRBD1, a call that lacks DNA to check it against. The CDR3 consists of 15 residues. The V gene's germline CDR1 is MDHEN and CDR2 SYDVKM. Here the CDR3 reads CASSPSGTAGNTIYF.

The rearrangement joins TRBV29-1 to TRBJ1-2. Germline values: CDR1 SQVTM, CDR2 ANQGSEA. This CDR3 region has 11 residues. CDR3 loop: CSVEREYGYTF.

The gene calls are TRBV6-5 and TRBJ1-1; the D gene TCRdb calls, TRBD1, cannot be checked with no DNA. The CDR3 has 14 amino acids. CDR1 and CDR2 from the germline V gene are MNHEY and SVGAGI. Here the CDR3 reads CASSYTRYTIEAFF.

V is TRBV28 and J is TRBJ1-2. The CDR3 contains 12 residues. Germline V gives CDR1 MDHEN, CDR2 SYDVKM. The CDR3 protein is CASSAHKYGYTF.

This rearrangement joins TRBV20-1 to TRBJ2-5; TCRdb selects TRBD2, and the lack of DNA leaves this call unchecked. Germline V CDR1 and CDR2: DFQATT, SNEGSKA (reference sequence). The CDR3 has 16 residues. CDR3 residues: CSAFLIGPSDGETQYF.

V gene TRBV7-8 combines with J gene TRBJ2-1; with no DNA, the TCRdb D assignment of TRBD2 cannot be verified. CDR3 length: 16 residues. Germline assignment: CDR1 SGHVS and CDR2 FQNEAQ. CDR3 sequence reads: CASSLVGGRAQVEQFF.

CDR3 residues: CASSSGRGRTEAFF. The rearrangement joins TRBV5-1 to TRBJ1-1; TCRdb lists TRBD1, though no DNA is available to test this call. The germline CDR1 and CDR2 sequences are SGHRS and YFSETQ. CDR3 length: 14 residues. Complete variable domain (other parts from reference TRBV5-1 and TRBJ1-1): KAGVTQTPRYLIKTRGQQVTLSCSPISGHRSVSWYQQTPGQGLQFLFEYFSETQRNKGNFPGRFSGRQFSNSRSEMNVSTLELGDSALYLCASSSGRGRTEAFFGQGTRLTVV.

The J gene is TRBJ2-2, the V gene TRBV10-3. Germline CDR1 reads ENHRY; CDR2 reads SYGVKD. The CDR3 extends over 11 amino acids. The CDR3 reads CATWDTGELFF.

The CDR3 loop reads CASSLTGPSYNEQFF. This chain links TRBV5-1 with TRBJ2-1; TCRdb picks TRBD1, but there is no DNA to check that call. Germline V CDR1 and CDR2: SGHRS, YFSETQ. The CDR3 consists of 15 residues.

CDR3: CASSGRGGLAVRNEQFF. The gene calls are TRBV5-1 and TRBJ2-1; TCRdb indicates TRBD2, and absent DNA this call remains unverified. The CDR3 has 17 amino acids. Per germline, CDR1 SGHRS and CDR2 YFSETQ. Full variable domain (remainder filled in from reference TRBV5-1 and TRBJ2-1): KAGVTQTPRYLIKTRGQQVTLSCSPISGHRSVSWYQQTPGQGLQFLFEYFSETQRNKGNFPGRFSGRQFSNSRSEMNVSTLELGDSALYLCASSGRGGLAVRNEQFFGPGTRLTVL.

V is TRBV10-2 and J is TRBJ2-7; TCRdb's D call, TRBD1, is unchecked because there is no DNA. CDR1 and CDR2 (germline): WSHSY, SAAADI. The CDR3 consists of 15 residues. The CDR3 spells CASRDPSGQGSEQYF.